The 27 T cell receptor beta chains listed next were all sequenced from one sample in a study of Graves' ophthalmopathy and Graves' hyperthyroidism. Amplification from RNA transcripts yielded the TCR beta CDR3 regions. An opening RT-PCR round employed HTBI primers and preceded a second-round multiplex PCR. MiXCR, applied by TCRdb to the multiplex PCR reads, yields one record per CDR3 protein. The sample holds approximately 160,000 distinct CDR3 sequences, around 39% seen once. Sequenced: peripheral blood. Receptor source: a man aged 25 to 40 with Graves' ophthalmopathy.

At least ten counts were recorded for this clonotype. The rearrangement links TRBV6-2 or TRBV6-3 to TRBJ2-7; D gene unclear. The ends were cut back, 4 bases at V and 4 bases at J, with 14 bases in the middle. The CDR3 length is 14 residues. Per germline, CDR1 MNHEY and CDR2 SVGEGT. The CDR3 loop is CASSSLTARYEQYF. In DNA form, the CDR3 reads TGTGCCAGCAGTTCCCTGACCGCCCGATACGAGCAGTACTTC.

This chain uses TRBV10-3 with TRBJ2-7; 9 nucleotides match TRBD2. Germline V gene lookup returns CDR1 ENHRY and CDR2 SYGVKD. The CDR3 is 13 amino acids. Unmatched junction bases numbered 2, after V lost 5 bases and J lost 3 bases. The CDR3 sequence: CAISTTSGYEQYF. CDR3 DNA sequence: TGTGCCATCAGTACGACTAGCGGCTACGAGCAGTACTTC.

The chain employs TRBV6-2 or TRBV6-3 and TRBJ2-7, with D perhaps given as TRBD1 or TRBD2 (5 bases each). The CDR3 spans 14 residues. CDR1 and CDR2 (germline): MNHEY, SVGEGT. CDR3 coding DNA: TGTGCAACTCAGGACGGGGCTAGGCCCTACGAGCAGTACTTC. Its translation is CATQDGARPYEQYF.

Many counts were recorded for this clonotype. The chain combines TRBV4-1 with TRBJ2-2; the D call may be TRBD1 or TRBD2 (5 bases each). Germline V lookup: CDR1 MGHRA, CDR2 YSYEKL. This CDR3 spans 17 amino acids. Trimming took off 3 bases at V and 8 bases at J, with 22 bases between the two ends. The CDR3 DNA is TGCGCCAGCAGCCAGCCTTGGGGGAACGGTCTCTCAGGGGAGCTGTTTTTT. Translated, it gives CASSQPWGNGLSGELFF.

This clonotype occurred many times. The rearrangement links TRBV12-3 or TRBV12-4 to TRBJ2-7, with 10 nucleotides matching TRBD2. The CDR3 is 15 amino acids. V trimming: 6 bases; J trimming: 4 bases; junction bases outside the gene matches: 9. CDR3 amino acids: CASRSGTSASYEQYF. The CDR3 DNA reads as TGTGCCAGCAGGTCTGGGACTAGCGCATCTTACGAGCAGTACTTC.

The chain is built from TRBV7-2 and TRBJ2-5; D unresolved. The CDR3 has 12 residues. With 4 bases removed from V and 5 bases from J, the gap between germline ends came to 8 bases. CDR1 SGHTA and CDR2 FQGNSA come from the germline V gene. This CDR3 is CASSSGWETQYF. The CDR3 region has the DNA TGTGCCAGCAGCTCAGGCTGGGAGACCCAGTACTTC.

This clonotype was counted at least ten times. The chain recombines TRBV30 with TRBJ2-7, with D perhaps TRBD1 (6 bases). Germline V lookup: CDR1 GTSNPN, CDR2 SVGIG (reference sequence). The CDR3 runs to 11 residues. Trimming pared 8 bases from V and 4 bases from J, leaving 12 bases between. CDR3 nucleotides: TGTGCCCTCTTACAGGGATACGAGCAGTACTTC. Its translation: CALLQGYEQYF.

The sample holds many counts of this clonotype. V gene TRBV30 combines with J gene TRBJ2-6; maybe TRBD1 (5 bases). The CDR3 consists of 13 residues. The germline CDR1 and CDR2 sequences are GTSNPN and SVGIG (reference sequence). The DNA for the CDR3 is TGTGCTGGGGCTCCCTCTGGGGCCAACGTCCTGACTTTC. This translates into CAGAPSGANVLTF.

The chain employs TRBV13 and TRBJ2-5; possibly TRBD1 or TRBD2 for D (5 bases each). The CDR3 spans 13 residues. In germline, CDR1 is PRHDT, CDR2 FYEKMQ (reference sequence). Trimming cost V 10 bases and J 5 bases, with 17 bases left between them. The CDR3 reads CATRGPNGETQYF. DNA of the CDR3: TGTGCCACCCGGGGACCCAATGGGGAGACCCAGTACTTC. Looking up the rest from reference TRBV13 and TRBJ2-5 gives the full variable domain: AAGVIQSPRHLIKEKRETATLKCYPIPRHDTVYWYQQGPGQDPQFLISFYEKMQSDKGSIPDRFSAQQFSDYHSELNMSSLELGDSALYFCATRGPNGETQYFGPGTRLLVL.

The chain recombines TRBV6-2 or TRBV6-3 with TRBJ2-7; no reliable D call. The CDR3 sequence is 11 residues long. The V gene lost 7 bases and the J gene lost 7 bases, with 11 bases spanning the gap. The germline V gene has CDR1 MNHEY and CDR2 SVGEGT. CDR3: CASTSLGEQYF. The CDR3 DNA follows: TGTGCCAGCACCTCCTTGGGGGAGCAGTACTTC.

This clonotype was seen many times. The V gene is TRBV6-5, the J gene TRBJ2-2; D is unresolved. The CDR3 is made up of 12 amino acids. The germline V gene encodes CDR1 MNHEY and CDR2 SVGAGI. Trimming took 5 bases from V and 0 from J, leaving 1 base between them. The CDR3 DNA is TGTGCCAGCAGTCCGAACACCGGGGAGCTGTTTTTT. Its protein is CASSPNTGELFF.

This clonotype was counted ten times or more. V gene TRBV4-1 combines with J gene TRBJ1-1; D not resolved. The CDR3 has 12 amino acids. Germline CDR1 and CDR2: MGHRA and YSYEKL. Trimming removed 3 bases from V and 6 bases from J, with 8 bases in between. CDR3 in amino acids: CASSQRESEAFF. The DNA for the CDR3 is TGCGCCAGCAGCCAGAGGGAGTCTGAAGCTTTCTTT.

The gene calls are TRBV28 and TRBJ2-7; a weak D match, TRBD2 (6 bases). Germline values: CDR1 MDHEN, CDR2 SYDVKM. This CDR3 region has 13 residues. The V end lost 7 bases, the J end lost 2 bases, and 12 bases lay between the germline ends. CDR3 residues: CASTPGVPYEQYF. CDR3 bases: TGTGCCAGCACCCCGGGGGTTCCCTACGAGCAGTACTTC.

The gene calls are TRBV18 and TRBJ1-1; 8 nucleotides match TRBD1. V shed 6 bases and J 4 bases; nucleotides not matched to a gene: 7. The length of the CDR3 is 14 residues. Germline CDR1 KGHSH, CDR2 LQKENI. CDR3 sequence: CASSSGTGSTEAFF. The CDR3 DNA reads as TGTGCCAGCTCCTCCGGGACAGGAAGCACTGAAGCTTTCTTT.

The chain has TRBV6-1 and TRBJ2-7; 11 nucleotides match TRBD1. Trimming removed 7 bases from V and 5 bases from J; junction bases left unmatched: 4. In germline, CDR1 is MNHNS, CDR2 SASEGT. The CDR3 spans 13 residues. Written as DNA, the CDR3 is TGTGCCAGCACCGGACAGGGGGCACACGAGCAGTACTTC. Its protein product is CASTGQGAHEQYF.

This clonotype was detected ten times or more. This chain connects TRBV19 to TRBJ2-5, with D maybe TRBD2 (5 bases). From germline, CDR1 is LNHDA and CDR2 SQIVND (reference sequence). Trimming stripped 3 bases from V and 5 bases from J, with 7 bases between. The CDR3 totals 12 residues. The DNA for the CDR3 is TGTGCCAGTAGTATGGTAGCGGAGACCCAGTACTTC. This encodes CASSMVAETQYF.

The gene calls are TRBV30 and TRBJ1-5; D ambiguous. V was clipped by 1 base and J by 3 bases, with 7 bases between them. CDR3 size: 13 residues. Germline CDR1 is GTSNPN and CDR2 is SVGIG (reference sequence). CDR3 sequence: CAWSGQHNQPQHF. The CDR3 DNA follows: TGTGCCTGGAGTGGCCAGCACAATCAGCCCCAGCATTTT.

This clonotype was seen at least ten times. The rearrangement uses TRBV12-3 or TRBV12-4 and TRBJ1-1, with unresolved D. This CDR3 is 12 amino acids long. The V end lost 8 bases, the J end lost 4 bases, and 11 bases lay between the germline ends. This CDR3 reads CASGEGGTEAFF. The CDR3 nucleotides read TGTGCCAGCGGGGAGGGAGGCACTGAAGCTTTCTTT.

This chain links TRBV6-1 with TRBJ1-5; the D is unclear. This CDR3 has 12 residues. V was trimmed by 2 bases and J by 7 bases, leaving 6 bases between them. Germline CDR1 MNHNS, CDR2 SASEGT. Here the CDR3 reads CASSEFDQPQHF. The CDR3 DNA follows: TGTGCCAGCAGTGAATTTGACCAGCCCCAGCATTTT.

This clonotype was detected a few times. Written as DNA, the CDR3 is TGTGCCAGCAGTTTAGGGGTGGGCTCTGGGGCCAACGTCCTGACTTTC. Encoded protein: CASSLGVGSGANVLTF. The rearrangement joins TRBV12-3 or TRBV12-4 to TRBJ2-6, with no clear D. The CDR3 has 16 amino acids. V shed 1 base and J shed 0 bases, with 7 bases lying between them.

The sample holds many counts of this clonotype. V usage is TRBV12-3 or TRBV12-4 and J usage is TRBJ2-7; TRBD1 might be the D (6 bases). The CDR3 is 13 residues long. V lost 4 bases to trimming and J lost 5 bases, with 12 bases between them. CDR3 protein: CASSSTGSNEQYF. The CDR3 bases are TGTGCCAGCAGTTCCACAGGGTCTAACGAGCAGTACTTC.

This clonotype was seen many times. The chain employs TRBV30 and TRBJ2-5; TRBD1 matches at 7 bases. This CDR3 has 13 amino acids. Germline V gene sequence: CDR1 GTSNPN, CDR2 SVGIG (reference sequence). Trimming removed 4 bases from V and 2 bases from J; junction bases left unmatched: 4. The CDR3 DNA is TGTGCCTGGAACCGGGACAGACAAGAGACCCAGTACTTC. Its translation: CAWNRDRQETQYF.

The chain uses TRBV12-5 and TRBJ1-1; possibly TRBD1 for D (5 bases). V shed 3 bases and J shed 5 bases, with 16 bases lying between them. This CDR3 is built from 15 residues. Germline CDR1 reads LGHNT; CDR2 reads FRNRAP. The CDR3 DNA reads as TGTGCTAGTGGTTTTAAGAGGGACGCCGTGACTGAAGCTTTCTTT. Its protein product is CASGFKRDAVTEAFF. The variable domain in full, completed from reference TRBV12-5 and TRBJ1-1, reads DARVTQTPRHKVTEMGQEVTMRCQPILGHNTVFWYRQTMMQGLELLAYFRNRAPLDDSGMPKDRFSAEMPDATLATLKIQPSEPRDSAVYFCASGFKRDAVTEAFFGQGTRLTVV.

Many counts were recorded for this clonotype. The CDR3 protein is CASSQDAGTGWSEQYF. CDR3 coding DNA: TGTGCCAGCAGCCAAGACGCCGGGACAGGGTGGTCCGAGCAGTACTTC. This chain links TRBV27 with TRBJ2-7; 9 bases map to TRBD1. In germline, CDR1 is MNHEY, CDR2 SMNVEV (reference sequence). The CDR3 is 16 residues long. Germline trimming cut 6 bases from V and 6 bases from J; bases unmatched to any gene: 15.

J is TRBJ1-2 and V is TRBV6-1; 8 nucleotides agree with TRBD1. Trimming at V came to 6 bases and at J to 7 bases, leaving 10 bases not matched to a gene. Germline loops: CDR1 MNHNS, CDR2 SASEGT. The CDR3 consists of 14 residues. The CDR3 sequence: CASRNDRGGSGYTF. The DNA for the CDR3 is TGTGCCAGCAGGAATGACAGGGGTGGCTCTGGCTACACCTTC.

In DNA form, the CDR3 reads TGTGCCACCTGCCGGTGGGCCGTGAGGGAGACCCAGTACTTC. Protein: CATCRWAVRETQYF. The V and J genes are TRBV28 and TRBJ2-5; D not certain. The germline V gene encodes CDR1 MDHEN and CDR2 SYDVKM. The CDR3 covers 14 residues. Trimming cost V 10 bases and J 5 bases, with 20 bases left between them. Full variable domain (remainder filled in from reference TRBV28 and TRBJ2-5): DVKVTQSSRYLVKRTGEKVFLECVQDMDHENMFWYRQDPGLGLRLIYFSYDVKMKEKGDIPEGYSVSREKKERFSLILESASTNQTSMYLCATCRWAVRETQYFGPGTRLLVL.

This clonotype was detected many times. A read error may explain this, as a much larger clone is one base away. This chain joins TRBV3-1 and TRBJ1-1; 8 bases align to TRBD1. Germline loops: CDR1 LGHDT, CDR2 YNNKEL (reference sequence). This CDR3 spans 15 amino acids. This chain's CDR3 is CASSPGGRGNTKAFF. CDR3 nucleotides: TGTGCCAGCAGCCCAGGGGGCAGGGGAAACACTAAAGCTTTCTTT.